These T cell receptor beta chains were read from a single sample in a study of CXCR3-negative and CXCR3-positive naive CD8 T cells. TCRdb reworked the 5' RACE reads into one entry per CDR3 protein, no DNA. The sample totals tens of thousands of distinct CDR3 sequences. The sample taken for sequencing was memory CD8+ T cells from blood. These receptor sequences come from a human donor in good health. Some clones in this sample may be carry-over from other donors' samples. Both conserved end residues are part of each CDR3.

TRBV12-5,TRBJ2-7,CASGPQISGRTYEQYF
TRBV28,TRBJ2-1,CASSLLTRLSSSYNEQFF
TRBV14,TRBJ1-2,CASSRDHYGYTF
TRBV7-6,TRBJ2-1,CASSPRVGAGGDEQFF
TRBV7-3,TRBJ2-1,CASSLYGGYYNEQFF
TRBV4-1,TRBJ2-1,CASSQVPGQVNNEQFF
TRBV6-2/TRBV6-3,TRBJ2-4,CASSSALAKNIQYF
TRBV12-3/TRBV12-4,TRBJ1-2,CASSRGFYGYTF
TRBV6-5,TRBJ1-1,CASSYSRVNTEAFF
TRBV20-1,TRBJ2-1,CSARPGRGEQFF
TRBV6-5,TRBJ1-1,CASSYSPGTEAFF
TRBV20-1,TRBJ2-4,CSAGGLAKNIQYF
TRBV13,TRBJ2-3,CASSLGSFGTDTQYF
TRBV6-6,TRBJ2-1,CASSYVPLEQFF
TRBV28,TRBJ2-2,CASSWGQGMTGELFF
TRBV29-1,TRBJ2-7,CSVRESTYEQYF
TRBV7-9,TRBJ1-1,CASSFSRGANTEAFF
TRBV20-1,TRBJ1-1,CSARDLGNTEAFF
TRBV6-5,TRBJ2-5,CASRRGTSGGQETQYF
TRBV6-6,TRBJ1-6,CASSYRDSGAPLHF
TRBV12-3/TRBV12-4,TRBJ2-1,CASRPVRNEQFF
TRBV28,TRBJ2-2,CASRGDLNTGELFF
TRBV28,TRBJ2-3,CASSFLWGAGDTQYF
TRBV7-6,TRBJ1-6,CASSPTGLGSPLHF
TRBV7-2,TRBJ2-7,CASSHRGTYEQYF
TRBV7-9,TRBJ1-5,CASSQDGQPQHF
TRBV7-9,TRBJ2-1,CASSATGSSYNEQFF
TRBV6-1,TRBJ2-7,CASSERGIAYEQYF
TRBV14,TRBJ2-2,CASSQYQSGELFF
TRBV29-1,TRBJ1-1,CSVVPVKGYGTEAFF
TRBV6-2/TRBV6-3,TRBJ2-7,CASTRDMTSYEQYF
TRBV4-3,TRBJ2-7,CASSQEPETENYEQYF
TRBV5-1,TRBJ1-4,CASSLYRATNEKLFF
TRBV6-5,TRBJ2-7,CASSLAGAPYEQYF
TRBV6-5,TRBJ2-1,CASRGGNEQFF
TRBV7-9,TRBJ2-2,CASSVPGTGESGELFF
TRBV28,TRBJ2-7,CASSSYRDSTYEQYF
TRBV28,TRBJ2-7,CASSTNLAGGPGSPYEQYF
TRBV10-3,TRBJ1-1,CARPFREVTMNTEAFF
TRBV7-9,TRBJ1-2,CASSPGDSYGYTF
TRBV20-1,TRBJ2-7,CSAGSAYEQYF
TRBV5-1,TRBJ1-1,CASSSRTMNTEAFF
TRBV3-1,TRBJ2-7,CASSQGYTGTRDEQYF
TRBV6-4,TRBJ2-1,CASSSGQGGDEQFF
TRBV7-6,TRBJ2-5,CASSLVGETQYF